These T cell receptor beta chains were read from a single sample in a study of T cell repertoires in cytomegalovirus infection. TCRdb itself ran the reads through MiXCR, one entry per CDR3 protein. The sample holds hundreds of thousands of distinct CDR3 sequences, roughly 30% seen once. These TCRs are of unknown antigen specificity. Specimen: cultured CD8+ T cells from PBMCs, collected from culture after CMV antigen stimulation. The receptors stem from a human donor in good health (CMV status not recorded). Some clones in this sample may be carry-over from other donors' samples. The CDR3 runs from the conserved cysteine through the conserved F or W. The D gene is left open where the match is weak. Expanded clones get a size class; other rows say once, few or many, or leave the size out.

j_call: TRBJ2-1; cdr3_length: 15; d_call: NA; v_call: TRBV2; clone_size: few; cdr3_aa: CASRDRRRVDNEQFF; cdr3_nt: TGTGCCAGCAGAGATCGCAGACGAGTGGACAATGAGCAGTTCTTC
j_call: TRBJ2-3; cdr3_length: 9; d_call: NA; v_call: TRBV7-2; clone_size: many; cdr3_aa: CASSPQGYF; cdr3_nt: TGTGCCAGCAGCCCCCAAGGGTATTTT
j_call: TRBJ1-1; cdr3_length: 14; d_call: NA; v_call: TRBV4-1; clone_size: NA; cdr3_aa: CASSHPNSDTEAFF; cdr3_nt: TGCGCCAGCAGCCATCCTAATTCGGACACTGAAGCTTTCTTT
j_call: TRBJ2-2; cdr3_length: 15; d_call: NA; v_call: TRBV27; clone_size: NA; cdr3_aa: CASSPIPVYTGELFF; cdr3_nt: TGTGCCAGCAGCCCTATCCCGGTTTATACCGGGGAGCTGTTTTTT
j_call: TRBJ1-4; cdr3_length: 12; d_call: NA; v_call: TRBV19; clone_size: NA; cdr3_aa: CASSMGPAGLFF; cdr3_nt: TGTGCCAGTAGTATGGGACCGGCTGGGCTGTTTTTT
j_call: TRBJ1-2; cdr3_length: 12; d_call: NA; v_call: TRBV12-3/TRBV12-4; clone_size: many; cdr3_aa: CAIPTDIWGYTF; cdr3_nt: TGTGCCATCCCGACAGACATATGGGGCTACACCTTC
j_call: TRBJ1-2; cdr3_length: 12; d_call: TRBD1; v_call: TRBV29-1; clone_size: NA; cdr3_aa: CSVPGTGRGYTF; cdr3_nt: TGCAGCGTCCCCGGGACAGGGCGAGGCTACACCTTC
j_call: TRBJ1-2; cdr3_length: 13; d_call: NA; v_call: TRBV27; clone_size: NA; cdr3_aa: CASSPRDGGGYTF; cdr3_nt: TGTGCCAGCAGTCCCCGGGACGGTGGCGGCTACACCTTC
j_call: TRBJ1-1; cdr3_length: 16; d_call: NA; v_call: TRBV9; clone_size: few; cdr3_aa: CASTRVNGAMNTEAFF; cdr3_nt: TGTGCCAGCACGCGAGTAAACGGGGCCATGAACACTGAAGCTTTCTTT
j_call: TRBJ2-7; cdr3_length: 12; d_call: NA; v_call: TRBV7-9; clone_size: few; cdr3_aa: CASSLEGTEQYF; cdr3_nt: TGTGCCAGCAGCTTAGAGGGGACTGAGCAGTACTTC
j_call: TRBJ2-1; cdr3_length: 15; d_call: NA; v_call: TRBV27; clone_size: NA; cdr3_aa: CASSFLAEAGSEQFF; cdr3_nt: TGTGCCAGCAGTTTTTTAGCCGAGGCCGGCTCGGAGCAGTTCTTC
j_call: TRBJ2-2; cdr3_length: 14; d_call: NA; v_call: TRBV2; clone_size: few; cdr3_aa: CAILAIQNTGELFF; cdr3_nt: TGTGCCATCCTTGCGATCCAGAACACCGGGGAGCTGTTTTTT
j_call: TRBJ1-5; cdr3_length: 15; d_call: TRBD1; v_call: TRBV19; clone_size: NA; cdr3_aa: CASTPGQGAGQPQHF; cdr3_nt: TGTGCCAGTACTCCGGGACAGGGGGCAGGACAGCCCCAGCATTTT
j_call: TRBJ2-5; cdr3_length: 13; d_call: NA; v_call: TRBV5-6; clone_size: NA; cdr3_aa: CASTTGGRETQYF; cdr3_nt: TGTGCCAGCACCACTGGGGGGCGAGAGACCCAGTACTTC
j_call: TRBJ2-2; cdr3_length: 16; d_call: TRBD2; v_call: TRBV6-5; clone_size: few; cdr3_aa: CASSPLAGGDTGELFF; cdr3_nt: TGTGCCAGCAGTCCACTAGCGGGGGGCGACACCGGGGAGCTGTTTTTT
j_call: TRBJ1-2; cdr3_length: 17; d_call: NA; v_call: TRBV27; clone_size: NA; cdr3_aa: CASSLSPLAEFNYGYTF; cdr3_nt: TGTGCCAGCAGTTTATCCCCTCTGGCCGAATTTAACTATGGCTACACCTTC
j_call: TRBJ1-1; cdr3_length: 15; d_call: NA; v_call: TRBV7-6; clone_size: many; cdr3_aa: CASSLGHGTNTEAFF; cdr3_nt: TGTGCCAGCAGCTTAGGACACGGGACGAACACTGAAGCTTTCTTT
j_call: TRBJ2-1; cdr3_length: 13; d_call: NA; v_call: TRBV7-9; clone_size: NA; cdr3_aa: CASSLNSVNEQFF; cdr3_nt: TGTGCCAGCAGCTTAAACAGCGTAAATGAGCAGTTCTTC
j_call: TRBJ2-5; cdr3_length: 15; d_call: NA; v_call: TRBV7-6; clone_size: many; cdr3_aa: CASTTEGRRTETQYF; cdr3_nt: TGTGCCAGCACCACAGAGGGCAGGAGGACGGAGACCCAGTACTTC
j_call: TRBJ2-7; cdr3_length: 13; d_call: NA; v_call: TRBV18; clone_size: NA; cdr3_aa: CVSSPSGVYEQYF; cdr3_nt: TGTGTCAGCTCACCCTCAGGGGTTTACGAGCAGTACTTC